This section outlines one T cell receptor (beta chain) sequence together with its context. This clonotype was seen repeatedly, ten times or more. No cognate antigen has been identified for it. Per-base quality was not reported, and no clone a single base away is much larger than it. The data belong to a study of Graves' ophthalmopathy and Graves' hyperthyroidism (dated by TCRdb to 2017 to 2018). At the level of the whole study: Peripheral blood was collected at initial diagnosis, prior to any treatment. T-cell repertoires of thyroid tissue and blood were compared in more than 5 hyperthyroidism patients. To explore V-J signatures that distinguish ophthalmopathy from hyperthyroidism, a discovery set of about 99 patients was enrolled, made up of approximately 45 with ophthalmopathy and under 65 with stable hyperthyroidism. Following sampling, methimazole starting at 30 mg daily was administered to hyperthyroidism patients, and high-dose intravenous methylprednisolone was administered to ophthalmopathy patients. The independent validation cohort included about 19 hyperthyroidism patients plus 17 patients who later progressed from hyperthyroidism to ophthalmopathy. In total, over 130 blood samples were TCR-sequenced: roughly 45 ophthalmopathy, some 80 hyperthyroidism and about 17 hyperthyroidism-to-ophthalmopathy patients. TCR beta repertoire signatures were used to distinguish Graves' ophthalmopathy from Graves' hyperthyroidism and to predict progression to ophthalmopathy. Study-wide findings and limitations: Most expanded thyroid clonotypes with a frequency above 0.001 also appeared in blood, which suggests that blood repertoires may reflect the immune response in the thyroid. In validation, the model predicted ophthalmopathy progression with about 70% sensitivity and approximately 78% specificity; 12 predicted patients were CT-confirmed with GO in a median of 6.5 months. The 13-signature model separated ophthalmopathy from stable hyperthyroidism with approximately 90% sensitivity and about 81% specificity in cross-validation, and 80%/75% in the test set. Sample size was not predetermined statistically, and investigators were not blinded to group allocation.

For repertoire sequencing, TCR beta CDR3 regions were amplified from RNA transcripts. A first-round RT-PCR used HTBI primers with the Qiagen OneStep RT-PCR kit, followed by a second-round multiplex PCR, size selection and purification. The libraries underwent paired-end sequencing with 100 bp reads on an Illumina HiSeq2000. The authors processed their data as follows. SOAPnuke was used for read processing, and reads with adapters, uncalled bases, a mean Phred below 15, or no exact constant-primer or identifier match were discarded. COPE v1.2.5 was used to merge the high-quality paired reads. Clonotypes were defined as unique nucleotide sequences and were aligned to IMGT TRB V, D and J references using MiTCR v1.1. The analysis was limited to V-J combinations with a frequency above 0.0001, which together covered roughly 99% of repertoires. For each V-J combination, a TCR clonal expansion and chaos score was defined as F50 clonal expansion divided by the chaos observed in the TCRdist matrix. Welch's t-statistics and random forest were used to narrow the features down to approximately twelve V-J combinations, which were then fed into a naive Bayes classifier. The similarity between thyroid and blood repertoires was quantified using the Morisita-Horn index. In-frame beta chains were kept once TCRdb had trimmed the public reads at Q25 with fastp and called clones with MiXCR. Entries that share a CDR3 protein sequence are merged under the most common genes and DNA. TCRdb's processing, not the authors' own work, is the source of the V and J calls. This sample comprises a few hundred thousand distinct CDR3 sequences, about 18% of them detected only once. The biggest ten clones account for 2.4% of the sample.

Taken from cysteine to phenylalanine, the CDR3 has 14 residues. Only the CDR3 portion is preserved as DNA: 42 bases, with reading frame beginning at the first base. At the junction V is shortened by 5 bases and J by 7 bases; bases outside the gene matches: 5. Taken from the germline V gene (reference sequence), the CDR1 and CDR2 loops are SGHAT and FQDESV. Stable hyperthyroidism was defined as no progression to ophthalmopathy within 18 months of follow-up. Hyperthyroidism patients were newly diagnosed, were aged 18 to 65 years, and had a disease duration under 2 months. Anyone with other autoimmune diseases, uncontrolled infections, pregnancy or lactation was excluded from the study. Diagnosis was based on clinical symptoms, serum thyroxine, TRAb, thyroid ultrasound and orbital computed tomography. Using Ficoll-Paque density gradient centrifugation, PBMCs were isolated from approximately 11 ml of fresh peripheral blood. Total RNA was extracted using Trizol reagent, and RNA quality was checked on an Agilent 2100 Bioanalyzer.

The sequenced material came from peripheral blood. The chain links TRBV11-1 with TRBJ2-7; 13 bases in the middle match TRBD2. The TCR was taken from an adult woman with stable Graves' hyperthyroidism. For the CDR3, the sequence is CASSDRLAGGEQYF. The bases read TGTGCCAGCAGCGACCGACTAGCGGGAGGTGAGCAGTACTTC. Here the CDR3 is joined to the reference TRBV11-1 and TRBJ2-7 genes, and the full variable domain is: EAEVAQSPRYKITEKSQAVAFWCDPISGHATLYWYRQILGQGPELLVQFQDESVVDDSQLPKDRFSAERLKGVDSTLKIQPAELGDSAMYLCASSDRLAGGEQYFGPGTRLTVT.